This entry describes one T cell receptor (beta chain). This sample is part of a study of PD-L1 blockade in urothelial cancer. Study information: Patients had been given 0 to 3 earlier chemotherapy regimens. A median blood sample held about 140,000 T cells and about 83,000 unique TCRs.

This CDR3 contains 14 residues. Trimming shortened V by 4 bases and J by 2 bases, and 10 bases separated the two germline ends. Germline V CDR1 and CDR2: MNHEY, SMNVEV (reference sequence). Time point noted: pretreatment peripheral blood. Patients presented with locally advanced or metastatic urothelial carcinoma. Spiked synthetic TCR analogs estimated absolute template abundance per PCR. The table came from immunoSEQ multiplex PCR; TCRdb's copy has only in-frame clones and leaves some out. The sample contains roughly 77,000 clones, 84% of which appear only once. The input for sequencing was PBMCs, taken around atezolizumab (anti-PD-L1) treatment. The J gene is TRBJ2-3, the V gene TRBV27; TRBD2 might be the D (6 bases). The sequence came from a woman aged 70-85 years with urothelial cancer. The CDR3 nucleotides read TGTGCCAGCAGTTCGGGAGACTCCACAGATACGCAGTATTTT. Its protein is CASSSGDSTDTQYF.